Listed here are 32 T cell receptor beta chains from one sample, sequenced in a study of CD8+CD57+ T cells in acquired aplastic anemia. The study profiled TCR beta VDJ and CDR3 using genomic DNA as template. Using its own MiXCR run on the reads, TCRdb lists one record per CDR3 protein. Of around 250,000 distinct CDR3 sequences listed, 50% to 70% were seen once; the top ten hold 7.5% to 9%. The material sequenced was sorted CD4+, CD8+, or CD8+CD57+ T cells (not recorded which) from PBMCs. These receptors were collected from a human donor with severe aplastic anemia or a healthy control (not recorded which).

The chain links TRBV5-8 to TRBJ2-2; 7 bases are a match to TRBD1. The CDR3 covers 16 residues. V dropped 2 bases and J dropped 0; count of bases not matched to a gene: 4. The germline CDR1 and CDR2 sequences are SGHTS and YDEGEE. CDR3: CASSFRTGPNTGELFF. The CDR3, as DNA: TGTGCCAGCAGCTTTCGGACAGGCCCGAACACCGGGGAGCTGTTTTTT.

DNA of the CDR3: TGCGCCAGCAGCCAGCCCCCCGGGACAGGGAACACTGAAGCTTTCTTT. Its translation: CASSQPPGTGNTEAFF. This sequence joins TRBV4-3 and TRBJ1-1; 8 bases are shared with TRBD1. CDR3 size: 16 residues. Germline lookup yields CDR1 LGHNA and CDR2 YSLEER. V was clipped by 3 bases and J by 1 base; unmatched bases: 7.

This clonotype was detected only a few times. This rearrangement joins TRBV20-1 to TRBJ2-7, with TRBD1 identical over 7 bases. CDR3 size: 13 residues. The V and J ends lost 3 bases and 5 bases, in that order; junction bases with no gene match: 7. Germline-derived CDR1 and CDR2 are DFQATT and SNEGSKA (reference sequence). The CDR3 region is CSASGQGDDEQYF. DNA for the CDR3: TGCAGTGCTAGCGGGCAGGGGGACGACGAGCAGTACTTC.

This clonotype was seen many times. The chain links TRBV20-1 to TRBJ1-5, with D possibly TRBD1 on 5 matching bases. Germline V gene data show CDR1 as DFQATT and CDR2 as SNEGSKA (reference sequence). CDR3 length: 17 residues. With 2 bases removed from V and 0 bases from J, the gap between germline ends came to 17 bases. The DNA of the CDR3 is TGCAGTGCTAGAAGGGCCCAGGGTTTTACTAGCAATCAGCCCCAGCATTTT. It yields the protein CSARRAQGFTSNQPQHF.

The chain couples TRBV19 to TRBJ2-3; D remains unclear. This CDR3 has 14 amino acids. CDR1 and CDR2 from the germline V gene are LNHDA and SQIVND (reference sequence). Trimming removed 3 bases from V and 3 bases from J, with 10 bases in between. The CDR3 bases are TGTGCCAGTAGTATCGGTCAGACTACAGATACGCAGTATTTT. This encodes CASSIGQTTDTQYF.

Comments on this clonotype: A read error is likely, as this CDR3 ends without the conserved phenylalanine or tryptophan. This rearrangement joins TRBV7-6 to TRBJ1-3; TRBD1 matches at 7 bases. Germline trimming cut 3 bases from V and 4 bases from J; bases unmatched to any gene: 9. Germline-derived CDR1 and CDR2 are SGHVS and FNYEAQ. CDR3 length: 16 residues. The DNA for the CDR3 is TGTGCCAGCAGCTTTACTTTCATGACAGGGGGAAACACCATATATTCT. It specifies CASSFTFMTGGNTIYS.

V is TRBV12-3 or TRBV12-4 and J is TRBJ1-1; TRBD1 matches at 11 bases. With 5 bases clipped from V and 5 bases from J, the junction kept 7 bases outside the gene matches. This CDR3 is 15 amino acids long. The DNA of the CDR3 is TGTGCCAGCAGTACGGGACAGGGGGACGGGACTGAAGCTTTCTTT. It translates to CASSTGQGDGTEAFF.

This sequence joins TRBV6-1 and TRBJ1-4; tentative D call: TRBD1 (6 bases). Germline loops: CDR1 MNHNS, CDR2 SASEGT. V lost 5 bases and J lost 3, with 13 bases in between. CDR3 length: 15 amino acids. This CDR3 reads CASSRPTGSNEKLFF. The CDR3 coding sequence is TGTGCCAGCAGTCGACCGACAGGATCTAATGAAAAACTGTTTTTT.

The chain combines TRBV20-1 with TRBJ1-1, with D unclear. CDR1 is DFQATT and CDR2 is SNEGSKA in the germline V gene (reference sequence). V dropped 0 bases and J dropped 4 bases, with 9 bases sitting between them. This CDR3 contains 13 residues. CDR3 amino acids: CSARDIQTTEAFF. The CDR3 bases are TGCAGTGCTAGAGATATACAGACCACTGAAGCTTTCTTT.

CDR3 residues: CASSPLVGADGYTF. CDR3 coding DNA: TGTGCCAGCTCACCCCTGGTAGGGGCGGATGGCTACACCTTC. The rearrangement links TRBV18 to TRBJ1-2; maybe TRBD1 (5 bases). Deletions cut 3 bases from V and 6 bases from J, with 14 bases between. Per the germline V gene, CDR1 is KGHSH and CDR2 is LQKENI. This CDR3 contains 14 residues.

The chain has TRBV9 and TRBJ2-7; 10 bases are shared with TRBD2. CDR1 and CDR2 from the germline V gene are SGDLS and YYNGEE. J lost 0 bases, V lost 0 bases, and 9 bases had no gene match. The CDR3 extends over 18 amino acids. Here the CDR3 reads CASSVGIAGGRSSYEQYF. The CDR3 DNA reads as TGTGCCAGCAGCGTAGGGATAGCGGGGGGACGAAGCTCCTACGAGCAGTACTTC.

The chain links TRBV4-2 to TRBJ2-7; D perhaps matches TRBD2 (6 bases). The V end was cut by 6 bases, the J end by 6 bases, with 18 bases between. Germline-derived CDR1 and CDR2 are LGHNA and YNFKEQ. The CDR3 is 14 amino acids. The DNA for the CDR3 is TGTGCCAGCAGTGTAATTCGGGACTCAACCGAGCAGTACTTC. Translated: CASSVIRDSTEQYF.

This chain uses TRBV2 with TRBJ2-1; 12 bases map to TRBD2. The length of the CDR3 is 19 residues. J gave up 0 bases and V 3 bases, and 9 bases lay outside the gene matches. In germline, CDR1 is SNHLY, CDR2 FYNNEI. In nucleotides, the CDR3 is TGTGCCAGCAGTGACCCTAGCGGGAGGGATAGGAGCTCCTACAATGAGCAGTTCTTC. This codes for CASSDPSGRDRSSYNEQFF.

The V call is TRBV11-3, the J call TRBJ2-7, with 12 bases lining up with TRBD2. The CDR3 length is 16 residues. Unmatched junction bases numbered 10, after V lost 4 bases and J lost 6 bases. CDR1 is SGHNT, CDR2 YENEEA, per germline. CDR3 residues: CASSSTSGGYASEQYF. CDR3 nucleotide sequence: TGTGCCAGCAGCTCGACTAGCGGGGGTTACGCCTCCGAGCAGTACTTC.

V is TRBV7-6 and J is TRBJ2-7; 14 bases line up with TRBD2. CDR1 and CDR2 from the germline V gene are SGHVS and FNYEAQ. J gave up 5 bases and V 5 bases, and 5 bases lay outside the gene matches. The CDR3 has 15 amino acids. CDR3 DNA sequence: TGTGCCAGCAGCGAGGGACTAGCGGGAGTCAACGAGCAGTACTTC. It codes for CASSEGLAGVNEQYF.

The DNA of the CDR3 is TGTGCCAGCGGTCGTTCCTACAATGAGCAGTTCTTC. It is translated as CASGRSYNEQFF. The V call is TRBV7-9, the J call TRBJ2-1; no clear D. The CDR3 runs to 12 residues. V was clipped by 8 bases and J by 1 base, with 6 bases between them. Germline V gene lookup returns CDR1 SEHNR and CDR2 FQNEAQ (reference sequence).

This clonotype has just one count. The gene calls are TRBV2 and TRBJ1-2; TRBD1 agrees at 7 bases. Germline assignment: CDR1 SNHLY and CDR2 FYNNEI. CDR3 length equals 12 residues. For the CDR3, the DNA is TGTGTCGGCAGGGAGGACAGGTACGGCTACACCTTC. Translated, it gives CVGREDRYGYTF.

A word on this clonotype: This could be a read error, since a much larger clone is one nucleotide away. The chain employs TRBV3-1 and TRBJ2-1, with D tentatively TRBD2 (5 bases). Germline assignment: CDR1 LGHDT and CDR2 YNNKEL (reference sequence). This CDR3 contains 14 residues. The CDR3 sequence is CASSQEILVTEQLF. CDR3 sequence (DNA): TGTGCCAGCAGCCAAGAAATACTAGTGACTGAGCAGCTCTTC.

The chain uses TRBV7-8 and TRBJ2-1; 10 bases line up with TRBD2. Germline-derived CDR1 and CDR2 are SGHVS and FQNEAQ. The CDR3 runs to 16 residues. The V and J ends lost 2 bases and 6 bases, in that order; junction bases with no gene match: 7. CDR3 loop: CASSLRYTSGINEQFF. CDR3 coding DNA: TGTGCCAGCAGCTTACGTTACACTAGCGGGATCAATGAGCAGTTCTTC.

In this sample, this clonotype turned up many times. The V gene is TRBV6-2 or TRBV6-3, the J gene TRBJ1-1, with a tentative D call TRBD1 (5 bases). The CDR3 spans 11 residues. The V gene lost 2 bases and the J gene lost 11 bases, with 9 bases spanning the gap. Germline CDR1 and CDR2: MNHEY and SVGEGT. CDR3 sequence reads: CASSYVGVAFF. CDR3 sequence (DNA): TGTGCCAGCAGTTACGTGGGGGTGGCTTTCTTT.

The chain joins TRBV20-1 to TRBJ2-3, with 9 bases that match TRBD2. The CDR3 loop spans 17 amino acids. Germline V gene data show CDR1 as DFQATT and CDR2 as SNEGSKA (reference sequence). V was clipped by 3 bases and J by 1 base; unmatched bases: 11. CDR3 DNA sequence: TGCAGTGCTAGGATGGCTAGCGGGGCGTTGGGCACAGATACGCAGTATTTT. It codes for CSARMASGALGTDTQYF.

This clonotype was picked up many times. The chain has TRBV7-2 and TRBJ2-1, with D perhaps matching TRBD2 (6 bases). The V gene's germline CDR1 is SGHTA and CDR2 FQGNSA. The CDR3 extends over 14 amino acids. V shed 7 bases and J shed 4 bases, with 14 bases lying between them. Here the CDR3 reads CASTLDGGYNEQFF. CDR3 bases: TGTGCCAGCACCCTTGACGGGGGTTACAATGAGCAGTTCTTC.

This clonotype occurred many times. The V call is TRBV6-5, the J call TRBJ2-1, with 16 bases matching TRBD2. Germline assignment: CDR1 MNHEY and CDR2 SVGAGI. CDR3 size: 14 residues. Unmatched junction bases numbered 6, after V lost 5 bases and J lost 14 bases. For the CDR3, the DNA is TGTGCCAGCAGTACTGGGACTAGCGGGGGGGCCGAGTTCTTC. Translating it yields CASSTGTSGGAEFF.

The gene calls are TRBV5-1 and TRBJ2-1; 12 bases fit TRBD2. The CDR3 sequence is 15 residues long. V shed 3 bases, J shed 7 bases, and the junction held 5 bases outside the gene matches. Germline V gene data show CDR1 as SGHRS and CDR2 as YFSETQ. In DNA, the CDR3 is TGCGCCAGCAGCTGGACTAGCGGGATAGGTAATGAGCAGTTCTTC. This translates into CASSWTSGIGNEQFF.

In its sample, this clonotype was seen a few times. The chain couples TRBV15 to TRBJ1-1; D not certain. Germline CDR1 and CDR2: LNHNV and YYDKDF (reference sequence). The germline V and J ends were trimmed by 1 base and 3 bases, with 9 bases remaining between them. The CDR3 runs 14 residues. The CDR3 is CATSRGGLDTEAFF. The CDR3 DNA reads as TGTGCCACCAGCAGAGGCGGACTGGACACTGAAGCTTTCTTT.

At least ten counts were recorded for this clonotype. V usage is TRBV20-1 and J usage is TRBJ1-1; tentatively, D is TRBD1 (6 bases). This CDR3 is 13 amino acids long. The germline V gene encodes CDR1 DFQATT and CDR2 SNEGSKA (reference sequence). V dropped 3 bases and J dropped 6 bases, with 14 bases sitting between them. DNA for the CDR3: TGCAGTGCTAGCTGGGGGGCCGGTTCTGAAGCTTTCTTT. Amino acid sequence: CSASWGAGSEAFF.

V gene TRBV20-1 combines with J gene TRBJ1-1; a possible D gene is TRBD1 (6 bases). The germline V gene encodes CDR1 DFQATT and CDR2 SNEGSKA (reference sequence). The CDR3 is 14 amino acids. Trimming took off 4 bases at V and 1 base at J, with 13 bases between the two ends. In nucleotides, the CDR3 is TGCAGTGCTACTCCCCCGACAGGGAACACTGAAGCTTTCTTT. This translates into CSATPPTGNTEAFF.

In the case of this clonotype: This sequence may be a read error, since a much larger clone differs from it by one base. The CDR3 end shows no conserved phenylalanine or tryptophan, and so a read error is likely. The limits of the CDR3 on the DNA are not certain, so only TCRdb's listed CDR3 is given. This chain uses TRBV20-1 with TRBJ1-6. The length of the CDR3 is 18 amino acids, counting both ends. Germline V gene lookup returns CDR1 DFQATT and CDR2 SNEGSKA (reference sequence). The CDR3 loop is CSARRGGVGGLGNSPPHL.

This clonotype was counted ten times or more. The chain combines TRBV2 with TRBJ2-7; D is unclear. The V end was cut by 4 bases, the J end by 6 bases, with 13 bases between. Germline V gene data show CDR1 as SNHLY and CDR2 as FYNNEI. This CDR3 has 13 residues. The CDR3 sequence: CASSVSTLGEQYF. DNA for the CDR3: TGTGCCAGCAGTGTTTCCACACTGGGCGAGCAGTACTTC.

This clonotype came up many times. J is TRBJ2-5 and V is TRBV11-2; TRBD2 matches 12 bases. Germline V gene lookup returns CDR1 SGHAT and CDR2 FQNNGV. V gave up 5 bases and J gave up 3 bases; unmatched junction bases: 4. CDR3 length equals 15 residues. The CDR3 spells CASSVRLAGEETQYF. The CDR3 region has the DNA TGTGCCAGCAGCGTCAGACTAGCGGGGGAAGAGACCCAGTACTTC.

The chain links TRBV19 to TRBJ1-1, with 8 bases matching TRBD1. This CDR3 contains 11 residues. The ends lost 7 bases at V and 12 bases at J; junction bases unmatched: 7. The germline V gene encodes CDR1 LNHDA and CDR2 SQIVND (reference sequence). DNA of the CDR3: TGTGCCAGTACCCGACAGGGGATGTCTTTCTTT. Amino acids: CASTRQGMSFF. Together with reference TRBV19 and TRBJ1-1, the CDR3 gives the full variable domain: DGGITQSPKYLFRKEGQNVTLSCEQNLNHDAMYWYRQDPGQGLRLIYYSQIVNDFQKGDIAEGYSVSREKKESFPLTVTSAQKNPTAFYLCASTRQGMSFFGQGTRLTVV.

The V and J genes are TRBV24-1 and TRBJ1-5, with 10 positions matching TRBD1. With 12 bases clipped from V and 1 base from J, the junction kept 2 bases outside the gene matches. The CDR3 spans 13 residues. The V gene's germline CDR1 is KGHDR and CDR2 SFDVKD. As DNA, the CDR3 is TGTGCCCTGGACAGGGGGAGCAATCAGCCCCAGCATTTT. It codes for CALDRGSNQPQHF.